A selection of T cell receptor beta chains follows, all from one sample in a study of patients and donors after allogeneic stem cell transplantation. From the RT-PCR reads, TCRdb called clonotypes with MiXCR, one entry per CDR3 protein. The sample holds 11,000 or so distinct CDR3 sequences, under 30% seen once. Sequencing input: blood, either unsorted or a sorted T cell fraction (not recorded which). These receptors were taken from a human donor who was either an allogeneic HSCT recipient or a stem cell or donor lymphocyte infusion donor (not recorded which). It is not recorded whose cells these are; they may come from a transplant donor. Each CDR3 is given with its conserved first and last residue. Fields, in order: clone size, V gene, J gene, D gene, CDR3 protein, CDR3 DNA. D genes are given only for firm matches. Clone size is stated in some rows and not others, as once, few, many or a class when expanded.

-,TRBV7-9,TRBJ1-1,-,CASSLIQAMNTEAFF,TGTGCCAGCAGCTTAATCCAGGCCATGAACACTGAAGCTTTCTTT
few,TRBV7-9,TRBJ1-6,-,CASSLEPYNSPLHF,TGTGCCAGCAGCTTAGAACCTTATAATTCACCCCTCCACTTT
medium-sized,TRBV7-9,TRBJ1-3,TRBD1,CASKTGGSAGNTIYF,TGTGCCAGCAAGACAGGGGGCTCTGCGGGAAACACCATATATTTT
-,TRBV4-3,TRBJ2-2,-,CASSVGLPTGELFF,TGCGCCAGCAGTGTCGGACTCCCCACCGGGGAGCTGTTTTTT
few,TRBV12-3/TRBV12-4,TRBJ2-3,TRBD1,CASSADRGTDTQYF,TGTGCCAGCAGTGCGGACAGGGGGACAGATACGCAGTATTTT
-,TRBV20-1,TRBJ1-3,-,CSARDSSSGNTIYF,TGCAGTGCTAGAGATAGCAGTTCTGGAAACACCATATATTTT
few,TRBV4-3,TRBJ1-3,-,CASSQEWVSGNTIYF,TGCGCCAGCAGCCAAGAATGGGTCTCTGGAAACACCATATATTTT
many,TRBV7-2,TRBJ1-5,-,CASSLPGPQPQHF,TGTGCCAGCAGCTTACCAGGGCCTCAGCCCCAGCATTTT
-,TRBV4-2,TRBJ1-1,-,CASSQPTEWDTEAFF,TGTGCCAGCAGCCAACCAACTGAGTGGGACACTGAAGCTTTCTTT
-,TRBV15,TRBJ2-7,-,CATSFPGRPYEQYF,TGTGCCACCAGCTTTCCAGGGAGGCCCTACGAGCAGTACTTC
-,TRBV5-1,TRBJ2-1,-,CASSPILAKYGEQFF,TGCGCCAGCAGCCCCATACTAGCCAAATATGGTGAGCAGTTCTTC
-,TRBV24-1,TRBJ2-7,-,CATSTSLGYEQYF,TGTGCCACCAGTACATCCTTGGGCTACGAGCAGTACTTC
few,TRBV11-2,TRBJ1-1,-,CASSLQPQNLGAFF,TGTGCCAGCAGCTTACAACCACAGAACCTAGGGGCTTTCTTT
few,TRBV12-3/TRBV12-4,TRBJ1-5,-,CASSPDHDLNQPQHF,TGTGCCAGCAGTCCCGATCATGACCTTAATCAGCCCCAGCATTTT
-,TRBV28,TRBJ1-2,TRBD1,CASTLDRGDYGYTF,TGTGCCAGCACCCTAGACAGGGGTGACTATGGCTACACCTTC
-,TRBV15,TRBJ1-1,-,CATSFSGRREAFF,TGTGCCACCAGCTTTTCGGGGAGGAGGGAAGCTTTCTTT
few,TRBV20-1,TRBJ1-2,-,CSAPTPLDPGGYTF,TGCAGTGCTCCGACTCCTCTGGACCCCGGGGGCTACACCTTC
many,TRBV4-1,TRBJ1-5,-,CASSQDPLDQPQHF,TGCGCCAGCAGCCAAGATCCTCTTGATCAGCCCCAGCATTTT
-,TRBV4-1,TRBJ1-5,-,CASSQGQGRRNQPQHF,TGCGCCAGCAGCCAAGGGCAGGGGCGGCGCAATCAGCCCCAGCATTTT
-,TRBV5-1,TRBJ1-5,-,CASSPEGNQPQHF,TGCGCCAGCAGCCCGGAAGGCAATCAGCCCCAGCATTTT
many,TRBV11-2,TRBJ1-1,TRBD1,CASSLVTGDVKAFF,TGTGCCAGCAGCTTAGTGACAGGGGATGTGAAAGCTTTCTTT
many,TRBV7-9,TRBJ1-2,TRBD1,CASSFGQALNYGYTF,TGTGCCAGCAGCTTCGGACAGGCGCTTAACTATGGCTACACCTTC
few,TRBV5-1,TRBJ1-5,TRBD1,CASSLGDREDQPQHF,TGCGCCAGCAGCTTGGGCGACAGGGAGGATCAGCCCCAGCATTTT
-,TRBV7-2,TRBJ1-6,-,CASSLAGELGSPLYF,TGTGCCAGCAGCTTAGCAGGGGAGCTAGGTTCACCCCTCTACTTT
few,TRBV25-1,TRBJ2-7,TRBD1,CASSVTGYSYEQYF,TGTGCCAGCAGTGTGACAGGGTACTCCTACGAGCAGTACTTC
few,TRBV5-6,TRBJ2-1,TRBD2,CASSFSRSSGRVIDNEQFF,TGTGCCAGCAGCTTTAGTAGGTCCAGCGGGAGGGTGATAGACAATGAGCAGTTCTTC
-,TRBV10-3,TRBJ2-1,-,CAIKDIASNEQFF,TGTGCCATCAAGGATATAGCGAGTAATGAGCAGTTCTTC
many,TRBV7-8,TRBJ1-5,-,CASSLALGNQPQHF,TGTGCCAGCAGCTTAGCGCTCGGCAATCAGCCCCAGCATTTT
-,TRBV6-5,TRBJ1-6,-,CASSYGGLIDSPLHF,TGTGCCAGCAGTTACGGGGGTCTAATAGATTCACCCCTCCACTTT
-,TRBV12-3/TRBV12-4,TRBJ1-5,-,CASSLDAWTNSNQPQHF,TGTGCCAGCAGTTTAGACGCCTGGACAAATAGCAATCAGCCCCAGCATTTT
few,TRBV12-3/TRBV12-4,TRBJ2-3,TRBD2,CASSLLAGPTDTQYF,TGTGCCAGCAGTTTACTAGCGGGACCGACAGATACGCAGTATTTT
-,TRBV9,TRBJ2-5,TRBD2,CASTQAGSETQYF,TGTGCCAGCACCCAAGCGGGATCGGAGACCCAGTACTTC
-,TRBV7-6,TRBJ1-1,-,CASSLGGGTQAFF,TGTGCCAGCAGCTTAGGTGGGGGAACCCAAGCTTTCTTT
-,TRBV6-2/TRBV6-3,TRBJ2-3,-,CASNHPTRDSDTQYF,TGTGCCAGCAACCACCCCACGCGGGATTCAGATACGCAGTATTTT
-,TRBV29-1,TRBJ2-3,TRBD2,CSVATSAADTQYF,TGCAGCGTCGCAACTAGCGCCGCAGATACGCAGTATTTT
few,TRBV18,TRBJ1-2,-,CASSPPGSYGYTF,TGTGCCAGCTCACCACCGGGTAGTTATGGCTACACCTTC
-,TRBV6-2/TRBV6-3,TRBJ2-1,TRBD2,CASSFQGLAEGGQFF,TGTGCCAGCAGTTTCCAAGGACTAGCGGAAGGGGGGCAGTTCTTC
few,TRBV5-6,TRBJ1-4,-,CASSLEGRWNEKLFF,TGTGCCAGCAGCTTGGAGGGGCGGTGGAATGAAAAACTGTTTTTT
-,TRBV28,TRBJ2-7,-,CASRPGGSSYEQYF,TGTGCCAGCAGGCCAGGGGGGAGCTCCTACGAGCAGTACTTC
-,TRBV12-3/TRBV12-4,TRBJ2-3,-,CASSLAWGRVKDTQYF,TGTGCCAGCAGTTTAGCGTGGGGCAGGGTGAAAGATACGCAGTATTTT
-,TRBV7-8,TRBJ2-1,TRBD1,CASSSPRGPNEQFF,TGTGCCAGCAGCTCTCCTAGGGGGCCCAATGAGCAGTTCTTC
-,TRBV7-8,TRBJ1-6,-,CASSSPIRGNSPLHF,TGTGCCAGCAGCTCACCTATAAGGGGTAATTCACCCCTCCACTTT
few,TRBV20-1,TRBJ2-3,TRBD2,CSASETSGRGDTQYF,TGCAGTGCTTCTGAGACTAGCGGGAGAGGTGATACGCAGTATTTT
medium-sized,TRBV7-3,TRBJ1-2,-,CASSPRQGNYGYTF,TGTGCCAGCAGCCCAAGGCAGGGGAACTATGGCTACACCTTC
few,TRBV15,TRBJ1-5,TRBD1,CATSRGQGINQPQHF,TGTGCCACCAGCAGAGGACAGGGGATCAATCAGCCCCAGCATTTT
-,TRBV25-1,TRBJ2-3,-,CASSEVNTDTQYF,TGTGCCAGCAGTGAAGTGAATACAGATACGCAGTATTTT
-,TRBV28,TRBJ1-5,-,CASSEMGPQPQHF,TGTGCCAGCAGTGAGATGGGCCCTCAGCCCCAGCATTTT
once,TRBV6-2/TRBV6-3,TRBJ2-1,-,CASSLRWSGAVNEQFF,TGTGCCAGCAGTTTAAGGTGGTCAGGGGCAGTTAATGAGCAGTTCTTC
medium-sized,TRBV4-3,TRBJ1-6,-,CASSNSYNSPLHF,TGCGCCAGCAGTAACTCCTATAATTCACCCCTCCACTTT
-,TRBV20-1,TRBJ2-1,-,CSATSALSSYNEQFF,TGCAGTGCCACCTCGGCCCTCAGCTCCTACAATGAGCAGTTCTTC
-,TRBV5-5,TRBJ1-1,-,CASSFGGRGGAFF,TGTGCCAGCAGCTTCGGAGGTAGGGGAGGAGCTTTCTTT
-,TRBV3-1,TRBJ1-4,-,CASSLRTTNEKLFF,TGTGCCAGCAGCCTACGGACAACTAATGAAAAACTGTTTTTT
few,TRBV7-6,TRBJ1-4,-,CASSLAPRVATNEKLFF,TGTGCCAGCAGCTTAGCGCCCAGGGTTGCAACTAATGAAAAACTGTTTTTT
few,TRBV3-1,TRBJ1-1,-,CASSQDSGPTEAFF,TGTGCCAGCAGCCAAGATTCGGGCCCCACTGAAGCTTTCTTT
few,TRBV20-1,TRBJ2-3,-,CSARGFATQYF,TGCAGTGCTAGAGGGTTTGCGACGCAGTATTTT
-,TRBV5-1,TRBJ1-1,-,CASSLGQTPMNTEAFF,TGCGCCAGCAGCTTGGGTCAGACTCCCATGAACACTGAAGCTTTCTTT
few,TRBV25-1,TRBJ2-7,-,CASSELVFDEQYF,TGTGCCAGCAGTGAACTCGTCTTCGACGAGCAGTACTTC
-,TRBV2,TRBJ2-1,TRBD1,CASSGDRNEQFF,TGTGCCAGCAGTGGGGACAGAAATGAGCAGTTCTTC
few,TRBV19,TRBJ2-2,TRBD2,CASSNLAGGPGELFF,TGTGCCAGTAGTAATCTAGCGGGAGGGCCCGGGGAGCTGTTTTTT